This entry concerns a single T cell receptor (beta chain). Generated by immunoSEQ multiplex PCR, the TCRdb table keeps only in-frame clones and is missing some. The sample carries 70,000 or so clones, approximately 91% recorded once. The V end was cut by 4 bases, the J end by 0 bases, with 10 bases between. This CDR3 region has 15 residues. In germline, CDR1 is MNHNS, CDR2 SASEGT. This sample is drawn from a study of T cell changes during pregnancy in multiple sclerosis. V usage is TRBV6-1 and J usage is TRBJ1-3; D is unresolved. The receptor's source is a female donor with multiple sclerosis, enrolled in a pregnancy study. The source material was CD4+ T cells from peripheral blood mononuclear cells, sampled after pregnancy. The CDR3 protein is CASSARLHSGNTIYF. The CDR3 bases are TGTGCCAGCAGTGCCAGGCTGCACTCTGGAAACACCATATATTTT.